The 32 T cell receptor beta chains reported below all come from one sample, sequenced in a study of T cells in Graves' hyperthyroidism and ophthalmopathy (dated 2019 in TCRdb). The library was built by means of multiplex PCR. Sequencing instrument: Illumina HiSeq 2000. TCR beta CDR3 regions were amplified from RNA transcripts. A first-round RT-PCR of the TCR CDR3 used the HTBI primer set with the Qiagen OneStep RT-PCR kit. In TCRdb, the public reads were trimmed at Q25 with fastp and aligned with MiXCR, with productive beta chains retained. Identical CDR3 protein sequences are pooled into one entry, listed with their most common genes and DNA. Across this sample there are 400,000 to 550,000 distinct CDR3 sequences, with around 22% seen only once. The ten largest clones add up to 11% of the sample. Sequenced material: blood. The source of these receptors is a woman in her thirties with Graves' ophthalmopathy.

This clonotype was recorded many times. The rearrangement uses TRBV7-2 and TRBJ2-5, with 9 bases that match TRBD1. V lost 5 bases, J lost 5 bases, and 9 bases stayed unmatched. The CDR3 consists of 15 residues. Germline CDR1 SGHTA, CDR2 FQGNSA. CDR3 protein: CASSVPGQGRETQYF. For the CDR3, the DNA is TGTGCCAGCAGCGTTCCGGGACAGGGCCGGGAGACCCAGTACTTC.

The chain uses TRBV24-1 and TRBJ1-2, with unresolved D. This CDR3 is built from 13 residues. The germline V gene has CDR1 KGHDR and CDR2 SFDVKD. V shed 5 bases and J shed 2 bases, with 8 bases lying between them. Here the CDR3 DNA reads TGTGCCACCAGTGGTTCGGGGAACTATGGCTACACCTTC. Translating it yields CATSGSGNYGYTF.

This clonotype was seen more than once but under ten times. The chain combines TRBV11-3 with TRBJ1-1, with D possibly matching TRBD1 (5 bases). Germline V CDR1 and CDR2: SGHNT, YENEEA. The CDR3 runs to 15 residues. Trimming took off 1 base at V and 6 bases at J, with 15 bases between the two ends. The CDR3 here is CASSLGFRESAEAFF. The DNA for the CDR3 is TGTGCCAGCAGCTTAGGCTTCAGGGAATCGGCTGAAGCTTTCTTT.

The table lists this clonotype with many counts. J is TRBJ1-1 and V is TRBV20-1; D uncertain. Germline V gene lookup returns CDR1 DFQATT and CDR2 SNEGSKA (reference sequence). The CDR3 consists of 13 residues. V lost 3 bases to trimming and J lost 8 bases, with 16 bases between them. The CDR3 loop is CSAREGPWNEAFF. The CDR3 nucleotides read TGCAGTGCTAGGGAAGGCCCTTGGAACGAAGCTTTCTTT.

With respect to this clonotype: One end of the junction varies from germline; a read error may be responsible. The chain couples TRBV29-1 to TRBJ2-7; 9 bases map to TRBD1. Looked up from germline, CDR1 is SQVTM and CDR2 is ANQGSEA. This CDR3 has 16 amino acids. CDR3 residues: CSVEDGDRVSGYDQYF. CDR3 in DNA: TGCAGCGTTGAAGATGGGGACAGGGTAAGTGGCTACGATCAGTACTTC.

This clonotype was recorded many times. Here the CDR3 DNA reads TGTGCCAGCTCTATCGGTTTTGCAAATCAGCCCCAGCATTTT. This encodes CASSIGFANQPQHF. The J gene is TRBJ1-5, the V gene TRBV27; D is ambiguous. Germline V lookup: CDR1 MNHEY, CDR2 SMNVEV (reference sequence). CDR3 length: 14 amino acids. Trimming shortened V by 8 bases and J by 4 bases, and 15 bases separated the two germline ends.

With regard to this clonotype: A much larger clonotype is one base distant, so this may be a read error. This chain connects TRBV24-1 to TRBJ2-5; maybe TRBD1 (6 bases). The germline gives CDR1 KGHDR, CDR2 SFDVKD. This CDR3 contains 15 residues. This chain's CDR3 is CATSDLHRDQGTQYF. CDR3 DNA: TGTGCCACCAGTGATTTGCACAGGGACCAAGGGACCCAGTACTTC.

The chain combines TRBV12-3 or TRBV12-4 with TRBJ1-1; 8 bases align to TRBD1. The V segment lost 7 bases and the J segment 0 bases; nucleotides outside the gene matches: 4. CDR3 length: 14 amino acids. The CDR3 spells CASTPDRVNTEAFF. DNA for the CDR3: TGTGCCAGCACCCCGGACAGGGTGAACACTGAAGCTTTCTTT.

This clonotype was picked up many times. Written as DNA, the CDR3 is TGTGCCAGCAGTTACTTGACAGACTTAAACACTGAAGCTTTCTTT. It encodes CASSYLTDLNTEAFF. The V call is TRBV6-5, the J call TRBJ1-1, with D possibly matching TRBD1 (5 bases). Trimming removed 1 base from V and 2 bases from J, with 11 bases in between. The germline V gene encodes CDR1 MNHEY and CDR2 SVGAGI. CDR3 size: 15 residues.

This clonotype has at least ten counts. The DNA of the CDR3 is TGTGCCAGTAGTATGCTCGGACAGGGAAATAGCAATCAGCCCCAGCATTTT. As protein: CASSMLGQGNSNQPQHF. This chain uses TRBV19 with TRBJ1-5, with 8 bases lining up with TRBD1. Germline lookup yields CDR1 LNHDA and CDR2 SQIVND (reference sequence). CDR3 length equals 17 residues. The V segment lost 3 bases and the J segment 0 bases; nucleotides outside the gene matches: 7.

This clonotype was seen many times. This sequence joins TRBV5-8 and TRBJ1-2, with a tentative D call TRBD1 (5 bases). Germline assignment: CDR1 SGHTS and CDR2 YDEGEE. The CDR3 is made up of 15 amino acids. Trimming pared 0 bases from V and 3 bases from J, leaving 12 bases between. The CDR3 reads CASSLVSREDYGYTF. CDR3 nucleotide sequence: TGTGCCAGCAGCTTGGTCAGCAGGGAAGACTATGGCTACACCTTC.

Ten or more counts support this clonotype. V gene TRBV7-2 combines with J gene TRBJ2-7; D may match TRBD1 or TRBD2 (5 bases each). The CDR3 spans 15 residues. V lost 5 bases and J 4 bases, leaving 18 bases between the germline ends. Per the germline V gene, CDR1 is SGHTA and CDR2 is FQGNSA. The CDR3 loop reads CASSDPGTGIYEQYF. DNA of the CDR3: TGTGCCAGCAGCGACCCCGGGACGGGAATTTACGAGCAGTACTTC.

The chain combines TRBV2 with TRBJ1-5, with D possibly TRBD1 on 5 matching bases. Germline V lookup: CDR1 SNHLY, CDR2 FYNNEI. Trimming cost V 6 bases and J 7 bases, with 13 bases left between them. This CDR3 region has 13 residues. The CDR3 nucleotides read TGTGCCAGCAGGGCAGGGCTCGGGCAGCCCCAGCATTTT. This codes for CASRAGLGQPQHF.

Comments on this clonotype: A read error may be the cause here, since a much bigger clone is one base away. Likely a read error: the CDR3 ends without its conserved phenylalanine or tryptophan. The chain has TRBV12-3 or TRBV12-4 and TRBJ1-1, with 7 bases lining up with TRBD1. This CDR3 has 16 amino acids. The V and J ends lost 3 bases and 4 bases, in that order; junction bases with no gene match: 11. This chain's CDR3 is CASSFEIQGRVTEAFY. CDR3 DNA sequence: TGTGCCAGCAGTTTTGAAATACAGGGGAGAGTCACTGAAGCTTTCTAT.

This clonotype was detected many times. J is TRBJ1-6 and V is TRBV10-3, with 7 bases fitting TRBD1. With 6 bases clipped from V and 7 bases from J, the junction kept 9 bases outside the gene matches. In germline, CDR1 is ENHRY, CDR2 SYGVKD. The CDR3 has 15 amino acids. CDR3 in amino acids: CAIRLTGDDNSPLHF. Written as DNA, the CDR3 is TGTGCCATCAGGCTAACAGGGGATGACAATTCACCCCTCCACTTT.

This clonotype was detected many times. The chain combines TRBV7-9 with TRBJ1-2; D is unclear. There are 11 residues in the CDR3. V lost 2 bases and J lost 7, with 5 bases in between. The V gene's germline CDR1 is SEHNR and CDR2 FQNEAQ (reference sequence). The DNA for the CDR3 is TGTGCCAGCAGCTTAAACACTGGCTACACCTTC. It encodes CASSLNTGYTF. The full variable domain, with the rest looked up from reference TRBV7-9 and TRBJ1-2, is DTGVSQNPRHKITKRGQNVTFRCDPISEHNRLYWYRQTLGQGPEFLTYFQNEAQLEKSRLLSDRFSAERPKGSFSTLEIQRTEQGDSAMYLCASSLNTGYTFGSGTRLTVV.

The CDR3 sequence is CASSPMDEQYF. As DNA, the CDR3 is TGTGCCAGCAGCCCCATGGACGAGCAGTACTTC. The V and J genes are TRBV6-1 and TRBJ2-7; D gene ambiguous. CDR3 length: 11 amino acids. V shed 6 bases and J shed 5 bases, with 8 bases lying between them. Germline loops: CDR1 MNHNS, CDR2 SASEGT.

In its sample, this clonotype was seen many times. The J gene is TRBJ1-1, the V gene TRBV6-5; no reliable D call. The CDR3 covers 14 residues. V gave up 8 bases and J gave up 1 base, with 14 bases separating them. Germline CDR1 is MNHEY and CDR2 is SVGAGI. The CDR3 DNA is TGTGCCAGCGTAACACCGGCCGGGAACACTGAAGCTTTCTTT. Translating gives CASVTPAGNTEAFF.

This clonotype has ten or more counts. The V gene is TRBV12-3 or TRBV12-4, the J gene TRBJ1-2; D gene uncertain. The CDR3 sequence is 13 residues long. Trimming cost V 3 bases and J 6 bases, with 11 bases left between them. The CDR3 nucleotides are TGTGCCAGCAGTTTCGACGGACGGGATGGCTACACCTTC. This gives the protein CASSFDGRDGYTF.

In its sample, this clonotype was seen many times. CDR3 bases: TGTGCTAGTGGCCATGACAGTTCTTCCTACGAGCAGTACTTC. As protein: CASGHDSSSYEQYF. The V call is TRBV12-5, the J call TRBJ2-7; D is possibly TRBD1 (5 bases). The CDR3 has 14 residues. Germline loops: CDR1 LGHNT, CDR2 FRNRAP. The germline V and J ends were trimmed by 6 bases and 1 base, with 13 bases remaining between them.

There are many counts of this clonotype. This chain uses TRBV6-2 or TRBV6-3 with TRBJ2-7, with D tentatively TRBD1 or TRBD2 (5 bases each). CDR1 is MNHEY and CDR2 is SVGEGT in the germline V gene. There are 15 residues in the CDR3. V was pared by 5 bases and J by 4 bases, with 18 bases between. The CDR3 nucleotides read TGTGCCAGCAGTCGCTCGGGGACGTCGAGTTACGAGCAGTACTTC. Its translation is CASSRSGTSSYEQYF.

This rearrangement joins TRBV28 to TRBJ1-1; D may be TRBD1 (6 bases). CDR1 and CDR2 from the germline V gene are MDHEN and SYDVKM. This CDR3 region has 12 residues. V dropped 10 bases and J dropped 2 bases, with 11 bases sitting between them. CDR3 loop: CAINRANTEAFF. The CDR3 bases are TGTGCCATCAACAGGGCCAACACTGAAGCTTTCTTT.

This clonotype came up many times. V gene TRBV6-5 combines with J gene TRBJ2-5; 9 bases are shared with TRBD1. The junction had 9 bases not matched to a gene; V was cut back by 6 bases and J by 4 bases. Germline V lookup: CDR1 MNHEY, CDR2 SVGAGI. This CDR3 comprises 15 residues. The CDR3, as DNA: TGTGCCAGCAGAACCGGGACAGGGAAGGGAGAGACCCAGTACTTC. This sequence encodes CASRTGTGKGETQYF.

This clonotype was counted many times. The V call is TRBV4-1, the J call TRBJ1-5, with D possibly matching TRBD1 (5 bases). V shed 2 bases and J shed 5 bases, with 7 bases lying between them. In germline, CDR1 is MGHRA, CDR2 YSYEKL. This CDR3 contains 13 residues. CDR3 residues: CASSQIGDQPQHF. The DNA of the CDR3 is TGCGCCAGCAGCCAAATAGGGGATCAGCCCCAGCATTTT.

This clonotype appeared once. One base away lies a much larger clone, so this may be a sequencing read error. This chain joins TRBV20-1 and TRBJ2-7; D is perhaps TRBD1 or TRBD2 (5 bases each). V gave up 2 bases and J gave up 1 base, with 15 bases separating them. Per the germline V gene, CDR1 is DFQATT and CDR2 is SNEGSKA (reference sequence). There are 15 residues in the CDR3. CDR3 protein: CSARLLGTGSYEQYF. The CDR3 DNA reads TGCAGTGCTAGATTACTGGGGACCGGATCCTACGAGCAGTACTTC.

J is TRBJ1-1 and V is TRBV18; 7 positions match TRBD1. From germline, CDR1 is KGHSH and CDR2 LQKENI. The CDR3 runs to 14 residues. V lost 3 bases and J lost 5; bases outside the gene matches: 6. CDR3 sequence: CASSPRQGITEAFF. CDR3 nucleotide sequence: TGTGCCAGCTCACCCCGACAGGGAATAACTGAAGCTTTCTTT.

This clonotype was seen at least ten times. The V call is TRBV29-1, the J call TRBJ1-3; 8 positions match TRBD1. The CDR3 is 13 residues long. Germline V gene sequence: CDR1 SQVTM, CDR2 ANQGSEA. V shed 7 bases and J 3 bases; nucleotides not matched to a gene: 5. The CDR3 protein is CSGTGTDGNTIYF. CDR3 nucleotides: TGCAGCGGGACAGGGACAGATGGAAACACCATATATTTT.

Of note for this clonotype: A much bigger clone sits one base away, suggesting this may be a read error. The rearrangement joins TRBV6-1 to TRBJ2-5; 11 nucleotides align to TRBD1. The CDR3 has 14 residues. Losses at the gene ends were 8 bases for V and 2 bases for J; bases not matched to a gene: 4. Germline loops: CDR1 MNHNS, CDR2 SASEGT. The CDR3 DNA reads as TGTGCCAGCGCCCGGGACAGGGGGCAAGAGACCCAGTACTTC. Translating gives CASARDRGQETQYF.

A few counts support this clonotype. This chain connects TRBV15 to TRBJ1-2; no reliable D call. The germline V gene encodes CDR1 LNHNV and CDR2 YYDKDF (reference sequence). This CDR3 has 17 amino acids. Trimming left V 0 bases short and J 0 bases short, with 14 bases between. DNA of the CDR3: TGTGCCACCAGCAGAGAATCCCTGGCAGCCGCTAACTATGGCTACACCTTC. It specifies CATSRESLAAANYGYTF.

This clonotype came up many times. This chain joins TRBV19 and TRBJ1-1; D not certain. V dropped 7 bases and J dropped 0 bases, with 12 bases sitting between them. The CDR3 is 14 residues long. The germline V gene has CDR1 LNHDA and CDR2 SQIVND (reference sequence). The CDR3 spells CASISKQLNTEAFF. CDR3 sequence (DNA): TGTGCCAGTATTTCGAAGCAATTGAACACTGAAGCTTTCTTT.

The chain joins TRBV6-5 to TRBJ1-3, with a weak D call TRBD1 (5 bases). The CDR3 runs to 15 residues. V lost 0 bases to trimming and J lost 3 bases, with 9 bases between them. Germline V gene data show CDR1 as MNHEY and CDR2 as SVGAGI. CDR3 amino acids: CASSYSKTDGNTIYF. In DNA, the CDR3 is TGTGCCAGCAGTTACTCGAAGACAGATGGAAACACCATATATTTT.

Ten or more counts support this clonotype. The rearrangement links TRBV25-1 to TRBJ2-5; D gene uncertain. CDR3 size: 14 residues. V dropped 3 bases and J dropped 4 bases, with 12 bases sitting between them. Germline values: CDR1 MGHDK, CDR2 SYGVNS. CDR3 DNA sequence: TGTGCCAGCAGTGAGGAAGACATTCCAGAGACCCAGTACTTC. This encodes CASSEEDIPETQYF.